Listed below are T cell receptor beta chains from one sample, sequenced in a study of post-analysis software for immune sequencing data. TCRdb re-called the PCR reads with MiXCR, one entry per CDR3 protein. The sample lists a few hundred thousand distinct CDR3 sequences, 45% seen once, with about 12% in the top ten. Sequencing input: blood. These receptors all stem from a girl aged 10-17 years with multiple sclerosis. Both conserved end residues are part of each CDR3. D genes are given only for firm matches. Clone size is given for some rows only: seen once, a few or many times, or a class if the clone is expanded.

>.|.|TRBJ2-3|TRBV5-5
TGTGCCAGCAGCCGGGACCCACGCTTCCTTGCCTCCCTCACAGATACGCAGTATTTT
CASSRDPRFLASLTDTQYF
>few|.|TRBJ1-1|TRBV29-1
TGCAGCGTTTTAGGCCGCGGGGCGTTGAACACTGAAGCTTTCTTT
CSVLGRGALNTEAFF
>.|TRBD2|TRBJ2-1|TRBV6-5
TGTGCCAGCAGTTCCCAAGGGGGACTAGCGTTAAATGAGCAGTTCTTC
CASSSQGGLALNEQFF
>.|.|TRBJ1-2|TRBV7-9
TGTGCCAGCAGCTACCCGAGGGAGTCCTATGGCTACACCTTC
CASSYPRESYGYTF
>few|TRBD1|TRBJ1-1|TRBV6-5
TGTGCCAGCAGTTACACCCCGGGACAGGGTCTCGGTGAAGCTTTCTTT
CASSYTPGQGLGEAFF
>.|TRBD1|TRBJ1-5|TRBV9
TGTGCCAGCAGCGAGGGGGACAGCCACAATCAGCCCCAGCATTTT
CASSEGDSHNQPQHF
>.|TRBD1|TRBJ1-1|TRBV6-6
TGTGCCAGCAGTAGCCCGGGACAGGCCGCTGAAGCTTTCTTT
CASSSPGQAAEAFF
>.|.|TRBJ2-7|TRBV5-5
TGTGCCAGCAGCTTGGGCTACCCAGGAGGCTACGAGCAGTACTTC
CASSLGYPGGYEQYF
>once|.|TRBJ2-7|TRBV4-3
TGCGCCAGCAGTACCGGGCGAGCTACCTACGAGCAGTACTTC
CASSTGRATYEQYF
>.|TRBD1|TRBJ2-1|TRBV7-2
TGTGCCGGCAGCCCGGGACAGGGTCTTTGGAATGAGCAGTTCTTC
CAGSPGQGLWNEQFF
>.|.|TRBJ2-1|TRBV9
TGTGCCAGCTCCGCGGTGTTGTTCGATGAGCAGTTCTTC
CASSAVLFDEQFF
>few|.|TRBJ2-1|TRBV3-1
TGTGCCAGCAGCCAAGATCTAAGCGCACCCTACAATGAGCAGTTCTTC
CASSQDLSAPYNEQFF
>.|TRBD1|TRBJ2-6|TRBV7-9
TGTGCCAGCAAGGGACCGCGAACCCAGGGGGCAAGCTCTGGGGCCAACGTCCTGACTTTC
CASKGPRTQGASSGANVLTF
>.|.|TRBJ2-1|TRBV4-2
TGTGCCAGCAGCCCACAGGAGCAAGATATCGATGAGCAGTTCTTC
CASSPQEQDIDEQFF
>.|.|TRBJ2-5|TRBV2
TGTGCCAGCAGTGAAGTCGAAGAGACCCAGTACTTC
CASSEVEETQYF
>few|.|TRBJ2-3|TRBV7-9
TGTGCCAGCAGCGGTACAGGGAGTGAATACACAGATACGCAGTATTTT
CASSGTGSEYTDTQYF
>.|.|TRBJ2-7|TRBV6-5
TGTGCCAGAAGTAAATACAGGGCCTACGAGCAGTACTTC
CARSKYRAYEQYF
>.|.|TRBJ2-3|TRBV5-1
TGCGCCAGCAGCTTGGGAGGGGGATGGACAGATACGCAGTATTTT
CASSLGGGWTDTQYF
>.|TRBD2|TRBJ2-1|TRBV15
TGTGCCACCAGCATCAAGCGGGAGCTAAACAATGAGCAGTTCTTC
CATSIKRELNNEQFF
>.|TRBD1|TRBJ1-2|TRBV20-1
TGCAGTGCTAGAGATTCGGGACAGACGAACTATGGCTACACCTTC
CSARDSGQTNYGYTF
>.|.|TRBJ1-4|TRBV4-1
TGCGCCAGCAGCCAGAGGAGGGACTACAACAATGAAAAACTGTTTTTT
CASSQRRDYNNEKLFF
>.|TRBD1|TRBJ1-5|TRBV10-3
TGTGCCATCAGTGACGGGAGGTCGGACAGGGGGAATCAGCCCCAGCATTTT
CAISDGRSDRGNQPQHF
>.|.|TRBJ2-6|TRBV29-1
TGCAGCGTTGAACAGGGTACCGAGGCCAACGTCCTGACTTTC
CSVEQGTEANVLTF
>.|.|TRBJ2-1|TRBV4-3
TGCGCCAGCAGCCAAGAATGGCCAGGGAGTCATGAGCAGTTCTTC
CASSQEWPGSHEQFF
>many|.|TRBJ2-5|TRBV7-3
TGTGCCAGCAGCTCACAGGGAGGCGAGACCCAGTACTTC
CASSSQGGETQYF
>.|.|TRBJ2-1|TRBV7-9
TGTGCCAGCAGCTTATTTGGCGTTAGCTCCTACAATGAGCAGTTCTTC
CASSLFGVSSYNEQFF
>.|.|TRBJ1-2|TRBV24-1
TGTGCCACCAGTGATGAGGCGGGCTATGGCTACACCTTC
CATSDEAGYGYTF
>few|TRBD2|TRBJ2-5|TRBV5-1
TGCGCCAGCAGCTCGATGACTAGCGCCCAAGAGACCCAGTACTTC
CASSSMTSAQETQYF
>once|.|TRBJ1-5|TRBV21-1
TGTGCCAGCAGCAGAGATCCGAACCATAATCAGCCCCAGCATTTT
CASSRDPNHNQPQHF
>once|TRBD1|TRBJ2-7|TRBV12-3/TRBV12-4
TGTGCCAGCAGTTTTGGGACAGTGACCTACGAGCAGTACTTC
CASSFGTVTYEQYF
>few|.|TRBJ1-1|TRBV30
TGTGCCTGGAATCGAGAGGGGAACACTGAAGCTTTCTTT
CAWNREGNTEAFF
>.|TRBD2|TRBJ2-7|TRBV6-5
TGTGCCAGCAGTTACACCGGGACTAGCGTGCCCAACGAGCAGTACTTC
CASSYTGTSVPNEQYF
>.|TRBD1|TRBJ2-3|TRBV15
TGTGCCACCAGCAAAAATCCGGGACAGGGCCCAGATACGCAGTATTTT
CATSKNPGQGPDTQYF